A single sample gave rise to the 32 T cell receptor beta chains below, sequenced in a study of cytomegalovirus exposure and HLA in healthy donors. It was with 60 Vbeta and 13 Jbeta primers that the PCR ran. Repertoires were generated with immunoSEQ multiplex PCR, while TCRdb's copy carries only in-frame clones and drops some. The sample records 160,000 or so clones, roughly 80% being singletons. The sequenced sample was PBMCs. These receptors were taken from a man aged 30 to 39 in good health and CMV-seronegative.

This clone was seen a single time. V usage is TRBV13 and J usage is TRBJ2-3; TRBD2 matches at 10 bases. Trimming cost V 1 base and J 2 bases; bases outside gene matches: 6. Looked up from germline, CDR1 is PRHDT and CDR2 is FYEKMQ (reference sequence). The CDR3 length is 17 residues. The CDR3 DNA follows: TGTGCCAGCAGCTTAGCACTGCTAGCGGGGGCCACAGATACGCAGTATTTT. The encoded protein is CASSLALLAGATDTQYF.

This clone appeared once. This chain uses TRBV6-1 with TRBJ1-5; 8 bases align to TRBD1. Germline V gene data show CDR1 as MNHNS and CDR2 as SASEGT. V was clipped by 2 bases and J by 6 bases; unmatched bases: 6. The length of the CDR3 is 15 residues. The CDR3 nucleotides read TGTGCCAGCAGTGAAATCGGACAGGGAATTCAGCCCCAGCATTTT. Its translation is CASSEIGQGIQPQHF.

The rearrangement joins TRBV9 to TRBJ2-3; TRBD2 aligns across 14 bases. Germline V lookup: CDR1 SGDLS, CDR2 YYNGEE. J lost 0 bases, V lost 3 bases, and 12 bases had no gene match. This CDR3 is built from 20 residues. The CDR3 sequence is CASSGRGGLAGGLSTDTQYF. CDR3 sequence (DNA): TGTGCCAGCAGCGGTCGAGGAGGACTAGCGGGGGGCCTAAGCACAGATACGCAGTATTTT.

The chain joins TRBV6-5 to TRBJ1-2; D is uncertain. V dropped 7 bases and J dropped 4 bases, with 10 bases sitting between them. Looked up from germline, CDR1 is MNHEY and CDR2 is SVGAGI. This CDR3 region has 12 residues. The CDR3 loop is CASTRTGYGYTF. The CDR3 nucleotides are TGTGCCAGCACCCGAACCGGCTATGGCTACACCTTC.

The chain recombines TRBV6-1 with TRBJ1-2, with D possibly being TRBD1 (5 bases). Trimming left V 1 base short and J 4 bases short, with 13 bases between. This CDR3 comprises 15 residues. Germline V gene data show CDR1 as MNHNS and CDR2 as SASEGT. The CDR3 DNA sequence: TGTGCCAGCAGTGAAGTCCTTAAGACAGTCTATGGCTACACCTTC. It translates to CASSEVLKTVYGYTF.

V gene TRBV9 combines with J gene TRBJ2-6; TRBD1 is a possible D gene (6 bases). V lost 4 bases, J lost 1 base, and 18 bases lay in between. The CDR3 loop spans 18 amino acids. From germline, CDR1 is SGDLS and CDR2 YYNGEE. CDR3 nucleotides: TGTGCCAGCAGCCCCAGGGTTCAGGGGTCTTCTGGGGCCAACGTCCTGACTTTC. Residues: CASSPRVQGSSGANVLTF.

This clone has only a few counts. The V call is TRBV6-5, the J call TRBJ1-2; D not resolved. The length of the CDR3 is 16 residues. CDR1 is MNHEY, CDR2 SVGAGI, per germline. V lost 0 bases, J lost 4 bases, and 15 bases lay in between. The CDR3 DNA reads TGTGCCAGCAGTTACTCGAACATTGGCCGAGGCTATGGCTACACCTTC. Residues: CASSYSNIGRGYGYTF.

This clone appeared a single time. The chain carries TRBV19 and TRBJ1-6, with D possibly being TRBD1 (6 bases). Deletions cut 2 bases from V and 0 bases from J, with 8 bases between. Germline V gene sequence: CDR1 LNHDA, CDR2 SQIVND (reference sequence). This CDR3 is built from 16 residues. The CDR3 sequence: CASSITGSSYNSPLHF. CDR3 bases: TGTGCCAGTAGTATAACAGGGAGCTCCTATAATTCACCCCTCCACTTT.

The CDR3 sequence: CASRENRGLTQELFF. CDR3 DNA: TGTGCCAGCAGAGAGAACAGGGGTCTAACGCAGGAACTGTTTTTT. J is TRBJ1-4 and V is TRBV6-5; 7 bases are shared with TRBD1. Germline assignment: CDR1 MNHEY and CDR2 SVGAGI. The length of the CDR3 is 15 residues. J was trimmed by 12 bases and V by 6 bases; bases with no gene match: 16.

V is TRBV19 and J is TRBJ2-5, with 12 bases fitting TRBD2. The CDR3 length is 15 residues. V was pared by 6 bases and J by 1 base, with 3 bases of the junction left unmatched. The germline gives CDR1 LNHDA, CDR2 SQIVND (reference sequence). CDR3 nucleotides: TGTGCCAGTAGCCTACTAGCGGGAGGCCAAGAGACCCAGTACTTC. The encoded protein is CASSLLAGGQETQYF.

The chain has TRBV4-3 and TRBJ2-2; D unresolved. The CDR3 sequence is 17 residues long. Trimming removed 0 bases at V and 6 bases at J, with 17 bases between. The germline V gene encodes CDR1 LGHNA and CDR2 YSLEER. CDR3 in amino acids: CASSQDWSSGPAGELFF. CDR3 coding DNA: TGCGCCAGCAGCCAAGATTGGTCTAGTGGCCCCGCCGGGGAGCTGTTTTTT.

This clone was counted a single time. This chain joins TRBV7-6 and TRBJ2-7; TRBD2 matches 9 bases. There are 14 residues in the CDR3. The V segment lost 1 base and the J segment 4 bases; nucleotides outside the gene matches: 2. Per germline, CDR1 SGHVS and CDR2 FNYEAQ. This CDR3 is CASSLDSGGYEQYF. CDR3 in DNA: TGTGCCAGCAGCTTAGATAGCGGGGGATACGAGCAGTACTTC.

The CDR3 DNA sequence: TGCAGCGTAGGGACAGGGAGCACAGATACGCAGTATTTT. Amino acid sequence: CSVGTGSTDTQYF. This chain uses TRBV29-1 with TRBJ2-3; 9 bases are a match to TRBD1. Germline CDR1 SQVTM, CDR2 ANQGSEA. The CDR3 sequence is 13 residues long. V was clipped by 6 bases and J by 0 bases; unmatched bases: 1.

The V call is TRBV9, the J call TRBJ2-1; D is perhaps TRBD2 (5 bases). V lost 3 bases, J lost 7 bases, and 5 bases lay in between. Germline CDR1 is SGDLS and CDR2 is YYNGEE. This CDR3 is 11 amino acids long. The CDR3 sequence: CASSERNEQFF. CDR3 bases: TGTGCCAGCAGCGAGCGGAATGAGCAGTTCTTC.

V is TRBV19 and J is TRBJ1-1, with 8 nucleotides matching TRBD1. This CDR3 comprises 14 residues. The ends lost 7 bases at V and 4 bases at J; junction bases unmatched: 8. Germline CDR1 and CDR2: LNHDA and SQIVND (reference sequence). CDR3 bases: TGTGCCAGTACCCCTGCGGACAGGGCCACTGAAGCTTTCTTT. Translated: CASTPADRATEAFF.

The CDR3 coding sequence is TGTGCCAGCAAACGTACTGTAGGAAACACCATATATTTT. Residues: CASKRTVGNTIYF. The chain has TRBV7-9 and TRBJ1-3, with D unclear. This CDR3 is built from 13 residues. Per germline, CDR1 SEHNR and CDR2 FQNEAQ (reference sequence). V lost 7 bases and J lost 4, with 11 bases in between.

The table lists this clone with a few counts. The CDR3 reads CASSPYSGELFF. CDR3 nucleotides: TGTGCCAGCAGCCCGTACTCCGGGGAGCTGTTTTTT. The genes are TRBV7-9 and TRBJ2-2; no reliable D call. CDR3 length: 12 residues. Trimming removed 5 bases at V and 6 bases at J, with 7 bases between. Germline-derived CDR1 and CDR2 are SEHNR and FQNEAQ (reference sequence).

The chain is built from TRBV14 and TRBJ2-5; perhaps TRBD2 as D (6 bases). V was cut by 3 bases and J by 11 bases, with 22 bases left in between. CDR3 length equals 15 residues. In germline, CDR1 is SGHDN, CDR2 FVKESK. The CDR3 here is CASSQAGSGGREQYF. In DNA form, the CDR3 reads TGTGCCAGCAGCCAGGCAGGTAGCGGAGGAAGGGAGCAGTACTTC.

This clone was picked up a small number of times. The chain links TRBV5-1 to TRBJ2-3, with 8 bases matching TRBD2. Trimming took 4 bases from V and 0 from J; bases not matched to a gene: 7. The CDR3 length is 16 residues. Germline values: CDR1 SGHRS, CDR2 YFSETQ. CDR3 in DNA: TGCGCCAGCAGCCTCGGGACTAGTTCTAGCACAGATACGCAGTATTTT. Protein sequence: CASSLGTSSSTDTQYF. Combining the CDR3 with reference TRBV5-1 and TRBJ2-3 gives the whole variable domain KAGVTQTPRYLIKTRGQQVTLSCSPISGHRSVSWYQQTPGQGLQFLFEYFSETQRNKGNFPGRFSGRQFSNSRSEMNVSTLELGDSALYLCASSLGTSSSTDTQYFGPGTRLTVL.

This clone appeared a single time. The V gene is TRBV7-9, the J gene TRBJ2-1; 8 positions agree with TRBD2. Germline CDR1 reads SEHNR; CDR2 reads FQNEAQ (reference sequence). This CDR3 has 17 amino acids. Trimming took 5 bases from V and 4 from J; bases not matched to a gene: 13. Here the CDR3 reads CASSGGSGSIHYNEQFF. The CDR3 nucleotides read TGTGCCAGCAGCGGGGGGAGCGGGAGCATACATTACAATGAGCAGTTCTTC.

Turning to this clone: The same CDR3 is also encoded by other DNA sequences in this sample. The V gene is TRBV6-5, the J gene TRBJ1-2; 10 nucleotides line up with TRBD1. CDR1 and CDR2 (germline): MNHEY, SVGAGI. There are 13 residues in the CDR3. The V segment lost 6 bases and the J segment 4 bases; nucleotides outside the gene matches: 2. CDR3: CASSRDRGYGYTF. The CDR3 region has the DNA TGTGCCAGCAGCCGGGACAGGGGCTATGGCTACACCTTC.

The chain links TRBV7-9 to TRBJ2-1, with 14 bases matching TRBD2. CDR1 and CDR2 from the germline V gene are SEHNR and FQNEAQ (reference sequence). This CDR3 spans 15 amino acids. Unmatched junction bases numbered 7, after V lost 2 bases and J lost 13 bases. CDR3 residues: CASSLPGLAGGIQFF. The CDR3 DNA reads TGTGCCAGCAGCTTACCAGGACTAGCGGGGGGAATTCAGTTCTTC.

The CDR3 region is CASSQVVQVLTYGYTF. The CDR3 DNA follows: TGCGCCAGCAGCCAAGTCGTACAGGTTCTTACCTATGGCTACACCTTC. J is TRBJ1-2 and V is TRBV4-1; tentatively, D is TRBD1 (5 bases). Trimming shortened V by 1 base and J by 4 bases, and 16 bases separated the two germline ends. CDR1 is MGHRA, CDR2 YSYEKL, per germline. The CDR3 has 16 amino acids.

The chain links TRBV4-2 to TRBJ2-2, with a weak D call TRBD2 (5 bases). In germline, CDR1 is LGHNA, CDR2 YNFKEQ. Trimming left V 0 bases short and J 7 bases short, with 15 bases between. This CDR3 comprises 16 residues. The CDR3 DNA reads TGTGCCAGCAGCCAAGAACTCACGAGGGTGGGCGGGGAGCTGTTTTTT. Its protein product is CASSQELTRVGGELFF.

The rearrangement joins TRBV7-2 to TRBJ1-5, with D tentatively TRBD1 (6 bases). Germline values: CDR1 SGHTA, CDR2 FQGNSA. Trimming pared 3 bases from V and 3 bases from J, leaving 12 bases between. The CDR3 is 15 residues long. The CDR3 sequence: CASSFFRDNNQPQHF. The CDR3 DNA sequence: TGTGCCAGCAGCTTTTTTCGGGACAACAATCAGCCCCAGCATTTT.

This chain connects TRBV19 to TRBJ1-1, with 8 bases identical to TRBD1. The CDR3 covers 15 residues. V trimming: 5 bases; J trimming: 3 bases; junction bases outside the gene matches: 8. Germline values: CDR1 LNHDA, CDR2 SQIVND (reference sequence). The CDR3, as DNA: TGTGCCAGTAGTCCCCTTGGGACAGGCGACACTGAAGCTTTCTTT. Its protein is CASSPLGTGDTEAFF.

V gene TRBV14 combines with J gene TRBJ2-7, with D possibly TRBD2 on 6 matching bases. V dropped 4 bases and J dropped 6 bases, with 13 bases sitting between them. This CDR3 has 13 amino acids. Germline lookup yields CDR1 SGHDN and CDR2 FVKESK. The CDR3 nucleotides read TGTGCCAGCAGCCGCGACTGGAGGGGCGAGCAGTACTTC. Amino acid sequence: CASSRDWRGEQYF.

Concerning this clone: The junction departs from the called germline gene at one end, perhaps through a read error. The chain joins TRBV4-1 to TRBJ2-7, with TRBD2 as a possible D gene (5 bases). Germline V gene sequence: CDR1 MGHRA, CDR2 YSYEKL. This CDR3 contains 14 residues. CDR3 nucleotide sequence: TGCGCCAGCAGCGGTCTCGGGGTCTCCAACGAGCAGTACTTC. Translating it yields CASSGLGVSNEQYF.

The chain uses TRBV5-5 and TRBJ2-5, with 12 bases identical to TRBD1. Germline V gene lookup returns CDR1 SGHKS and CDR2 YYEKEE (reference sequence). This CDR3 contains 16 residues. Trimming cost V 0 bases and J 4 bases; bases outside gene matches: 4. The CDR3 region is CASSLGDRGRTETQYF. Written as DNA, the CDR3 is TGTGCCAGCAGCTTGGGGGACAGGGGGCGCACAGAGACCCAGTACTTC.

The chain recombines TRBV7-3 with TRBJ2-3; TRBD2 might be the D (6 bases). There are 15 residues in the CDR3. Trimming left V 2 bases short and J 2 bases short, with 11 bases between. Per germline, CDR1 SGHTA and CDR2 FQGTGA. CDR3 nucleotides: TGTGCCAGCAGCTTACGCGGGGCCATCACAGATACGCAGTATTTT. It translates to CASSLRGAITDTQYF.

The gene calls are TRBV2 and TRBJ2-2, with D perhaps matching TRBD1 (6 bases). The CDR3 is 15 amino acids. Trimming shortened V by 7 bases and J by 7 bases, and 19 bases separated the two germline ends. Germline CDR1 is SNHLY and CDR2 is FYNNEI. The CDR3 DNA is TGTGCCAGCACTGTCTTACAGGGCATGGGCGGGGAGCTGTTTTTT. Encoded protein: CASTVLQGMGGELFF.

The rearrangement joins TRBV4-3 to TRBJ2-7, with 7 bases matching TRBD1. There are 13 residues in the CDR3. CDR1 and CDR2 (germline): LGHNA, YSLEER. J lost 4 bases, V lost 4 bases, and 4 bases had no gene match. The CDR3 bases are TGCGCCAGCAGCCGGGACAGTGAGTACGAGCAGTACTTC. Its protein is CASSRDSEYEQYF.